This TCR beta chain was documented in a study of blood T cells in healthy people across ages. Using a J-beta primer mix together with a sample-barcoded 5' primer, a second PCR was run for about 6 to 12 cycles. Using its own MiXCR run on the 5' RACE reads, TCRdb lists one record per CDR3 protein. The sample has about 640,000 distinct CDR3 sequences, roughly 53% seen once. The sample holds many counts of this clonotype. Every participating donor contributed approximately 10 milliliters of peripheral blood through a draw. The sequencing sample was made of blood. The TCR originated in a man in his 60s in good health.

In DNA form, the CDR3 reads TGCGCCAGCAGCCCGGCTAGCGGGTACCCTAGCACAGATACGCAGTATTTT. Its protein product is CASSPASGYPSTDTQYF. J is TRBJ2-3 and V is TRBV5-1; 8 bases align to TRBD2. This CDR3 comprises 17 residues. J was trimmed by 0 bases and V by 4 bases; bases with no gene match: 10. Germline V gene data show CDR1 as SGHRS and CDR2 as YFSETQ. The full variable domain, its missing parts supplied by reference TRBV5-1 and TRBJ2-3, is KAGVTQTPRYLIKTRGQQVTLSCSPISGHRSVSWYQQTPGQGLQFLFEYFSETQRNKGNFPGRFSGRQFSNSRSEMNVSTLELGDSALYLCASSPASGYPSTDTQYFGPGTRLTVL.